These 25 T cell receptor beta chains were all obtained from the same sample, sequenced in a study of blood T cell repertoires in COVID-19. Measured with immunoSEQ multiplex PCR; TCRdb has only the in-frame clones, and not every one. The table has about 220,000 clones, under 90% seen once; the top ten hold around 3.4%. Sequencing was performed on PBMCs or T cells enriched from blood (not recorded which). The receptors were sampled from a woman aged 55-69 years who had recovered from COVID-19.

This rearrangement joins TRBV7-3 to TRBJ2-3, with D maybe TRBD2 (6 bases). Trimming left V 5 bases short and J 3 bases short, with 15 bases between. Germline assignment: CDR1 SGHTA and CDR2 FQGTGA. The length of the CDR3 is 15 residues. The CDR3 loop is CASSPGLSWTDTQYF. The CDR3 nucleotides are TGTGCCAGCAGCCCGGGACTCTCCTGGACAGATACGCAGTATTTT.

The chain couples TRBV7-2 to TRBJ1-3; D is possibly TRBD1 (6 bases). The V end was cut by 1 base, the J end by 2 bases, with 12 bases between. The CDR3 consists of 16 residues. Germline V CDR1 and CDR2: SGHTA, FQGNSA. DNA of the CDR3: TGTGCCAGCAGCTTAGAACCAGGGGCAACTGGAAACACCATATATTTT. It is translated as CASSLEPGATGNTIYF.

The chain recombines TRBV5-6 with TRBJ2-5, with 13 positions matching TRBD2. The length of the CDR3 is 19 residues. Germline CDR1 and CDR2: SGHDT and YYEEEE. J lost 5 bases, V lost 4 bases, and 17 bases had no gene match. CDR3 nucleotides: TGTGCCAGCAGCCCGGAGATAGGACTAGCGGGAGTGTTGAGGGAGACCCAGTACTTC. Translation gives CASSPEIGLAGVLRETQYF.

This clone was seen at least ten times. The chain employs TRBV2 and TRBJ2-5; D gene unclear. This CDR3 spans 13 amino acids. From germline, CDR1 is SNHLY and CDR2 FYNNEI. V lost 4 bases and J 1 base, leaving 7 bases between the germline ends. In nucleotides, the CDR3 is TGTGCCAGCAGTGCCTTCAGCCAAGAGACCCAGTACTTC. It encodes CASSAFSQETQYF.

This clone was picked up one time. V and J are TRBV7-6 and TRBJ2-7; D might be TRBD2 (5 bases). Germline V CDR1 and CDR2: SGHVS, FNYEAQ. This CDR3 region has 16 residues. The V end lost 0 bases, the J end lost 0 bases, and 12 bases lay between the germline ends. CDR3 residues: CASSLAASGASYEQYF. The CDR3 DNA is TGTGCCAGCAGCTTAGCTGCCAGCGGCGCCTCCTACGAGCAGTACTTC.

The chain couples TRBV18 to TRBJ1-5; no clear D gene. From germline, CDR1 is KGHSH and CDR2 LQKENI. V was pared by 2 bases and J by 3 bases, with 8 bases between. CDR3 length: 14 residues. The CDR3 DNA sequence: TGTGCCAGCTCACCAGGGTTAGCCAATCAGCCCCAGCATTTT. Protein product: CASSPGLANQPQHF.

The chain has TRBV4-1 and TRBJ2-4; tentative D call: TRBD1 (7 bases). V gave up 1 base and J gave up 0 bases, with 13 bases separating them. Germline V gives CDR1 MGHRA, CDR2 YSYEKL. The CDR3 contains 17 residues. The DNA of the CDR3 is TGCGCCAGCAGCCAAGTGGACAGGACTATAGCCAAAAACATTCAGTACTTC. Protein sequence: CASSQVDRTIAKNIQYF.

This chain links TRBV29-1 with TRBJ2-7; D is uncertain. The CDR3 totals 14 residues. Deletions cut 4 bases from V and 2 bases from J, with 15 bases between. From germline, CDR1 is SQVTM and CDR2 ANQGSEA. The CDR3 is CSVALTYAAYEQYF. DNA for the CDR3: TGCAGCGTTGCGTTAACATACGCTGCCTACGAGCAGTACTTC.

The chain employs TRBV7-2 and TRBJ1-3; D gene unclear. The germline gives CDR1 SGHTA, CDR2 FQGNSA. V lost 5 bases to trimming and J lost 4 bases, with 9 bases between them. There are 13 residues in the CDR3. CDR3 sequence (DNA): TGTGCCAGCAGCCCCCGAGGGGGAAACACCATATATTTT. It translates to CASSPRGGNTIYF.

This chain uses TRBV6-5 with TRBJ2-1, with 7 bases lining up with TRBD2. V gave up 9 bases and J gave up 0 bases; unmatched junction bases: 8. CDR3 length: 15 amino acids. Germline V lookup: CDR1 MNHEY, CDR2 SVGAGI. The DNA of the CDR3 is TGTGCCAGTCGTCAATCGGGGGGCTCCTACAATGAGCAGTTCTTC. Translation gives CASRQSGGSYNEQFF.

This sequence joins TRBV19 and TRBJ2-5, with 8 bases aligning to TRBD2. Trimming cost V 4 bases and J 5 bases; bases outside gene matches: 9. Per germline, CDR1 LNHDA and CDR2 SQIVND (reference sequence). CDR3 length: 15 amino acids. The CDR3 loop is CASSTPGTSEETQYF. CDR3 nucleotide sequence: TGTGCCAGTAGTACCCCCGGGACTAGTGAGGAGACCCAGTACTTC.

The chain joins TRBV7-2 to TRBJ2-1, with D possibly being TRBD1 (5 bases). V shed 1 base and J shed 14 bases, with 15 bases lying between them. CDR3 length: 13 residues. Germline values: CDR1 SGHTA, CDR2 FQGNSA. CDR3 in DNA: TGTGCCAGCAGCTTAGATTCGAGCAGGGTTAAGTTCTTC. It encodes CASSLDSSRVKFF.

This clone was counted at least ten times. The chain joins TRBV20-1 to TRBJ2-5, with D possibly matching TRBD1 (5 bases). This CDR3 is built from 15 residues. V was trimmed by 3 bases and J by 2 bases, leaving 16 bases between them. Per germline, CDR1 DFQATT and CDR2 SNEGSKA (reference sequence). CDR3 DNA: TGCAGTGCTAGTAGGCCGACAGCACAGCAAGAGACCCAGTACTTC. This sequence encodes CSASRPTAQQETQYF.

Only one count was recorded for this clone. This chain connects TRBV3-1 (or the pseudogene TRBV3-2) to TRBJ1-5, with D possibly TRBD1 on 5 matching bases. The germline V gene encodes CDR1 LGHDT and CDR2 YNNKEL (reference sequence). The V and J ends lost 5 bases and 3 bases respectively, with 8 bases between them. The CDR3 spans 13 residues. The CDR3 coding sequence is TGTGCCAGCAGCGCGGGGCCCAATCAGCCCCAGCATTTT. Amino acids: CASSAGPNQPQHF.

This chain links TRBV6-2 or TRBV6-3 with TRBJ2-7; 7 positions agree with TRBD1. Looked up from germline, CDR1 is MNHEY and CDR2 is SVGEGT. The CDR3 is 13 residues long. V shed 0 bases, J shed 5 bases, and the junction held 1 base outside the gene matches. The CDR3 DNA is TGTGCCAGCAGTTACTCGGGACAGCACGAGCAGTACTTC. Residues: CASSYSGQHEQYF.

The chain has TRBV5-5 and TRBJ2-7; tentatively, D is TRBD1 (6 bases). Trimming took 0 bases from V and 5 from J, leaving 24 bases between them. The CDR3 sequence is 18 residues long. Germline values: CDR1 SGHKS, CDR2 YYEKEE (reference sequence). CDR3 residues: CASSLGGVGGGRGNEQYF. Written as DNA, the CDR3 is TGTGCCAGCAGCTTGGGAGGCGTAGGTGGGGGCAGAGGGAACGAGCAGTACTTC.

The chain employs TRBV19 and TRBJ2-3; 8 nucleotides line up with TRBD1. V trimming: 9 bases; J trimming: 6 bases; junction bases outside the gene matches: 2. The germline CDR1 and CDR2 sequences are LNHDA and SQIVND (reference sequence). CDR3 length: 11 residues. CDR3 bases: TGTGCCAGCCGACAGGGGGATACGCAGTATTTT. Translating it yields CASRQGDTQYF. The full variable domain, with the rest looked up from reference TRBV19 and TRBJ2-3, is DGGITQSPKYLFRKEGQNVTLSCEQNLNHDAMYWYRQDPGQGLRLIYYSQIVNDFQKGDIAEGYSVSREKKESFPLTVTSAQKNPTAFYLCASRQGDTQYFGPGTRLTVL.

The J gene is TRBJ2-7, the V gene TRBV19, with 7 bases lining up with TRBD2. V dropped 2 bases and J dropped 6; count of bases not matched to a gene: 13. The CDR3 has 16 residues. Germline-derived CDR1 and CDR2 are LNHDA and SQIVND (reference sequence). The CDR3 DNA reads as TGTGCCAGTAGTATATCGTCTCGGGGAGGGGCGGTCGAGCAGTACTTC. It specifies CASSISSRGGAVEQYF.

This clone has only one observation. V and J are TRBV6-2 or TRBV6-3 and TRBJ2-2; D gene ambiguous. Deletions cut 2 bases from V and 4 bases from J, with 14 bases between. The germline V gene encodes CDR1 MNHEY and CDR2 SVGEGT. This CDR3 spans 16 amino acids. DNA of the CDR3: TGTGCCAGCAGTTACAATCGGGTCGGAGTCACCGGGGAGCTGTTTTTT. Encoded protein: CASSYNRVGVTGELFF.

The CDR3 is CASSVQGARSGANVLTF. The DNA of the CDR3 is TGTGCCAGTAGTGTCCAGGGGGCCAGGTCTGGGGCCAACGTCCTGACTTTC. V gene TRBV19 combines with J gene TRBJ2-6; 8 bases fit TRBD1. Per the germline V gene, CDR1 is LNHDA and CDR2 is SQIVND (reference sequence). This CDR3 has 17 amino acids. With V trimmed by 5 bases and J by 1 base, 7 bases remained unmatched. The full variable domain, with the rest looked up from reference TRBV19 and TRBJ2-6, is DGGITQSPKYLFRKEGQNVTLSCEQNLNHDAMYWYRQDPGQGLRLIYYSQIVNDFQKGDIAEGYSVSREKKESFPLTVTSAQKNPTAFYLCASSVQGARSGANVLTFGAGSRLTVL.

This clone occurred a few times. The chain has TRBV6-1 and TRBJ2-3; 12 nucleotides match TRBD2. The V gene's germline CDR1 is MNHNS and CDR2 SASEGT. V gave up 3 bases and J gave up 4 bases; unmatched junction bases: 5. The CDR3 totals 16 residues. The CDR3 is CASSETSGSNPDTQYF. The CDR3 nucleotides read TGTGCCAGCAGTGAGACTAGCGGGAGTAATCCAGATACGCAGTATTTT.

The chain employs TRBV9 and TRBJ2-2; D remains unclear. CDR1 is SGDLS and CDR2 is YYNGEE in the germline V gene. With 4 bases removed from V and 4 bases from J, the gap between germline ends came to 11 bases. The CDR3 has 14 residues. CDR3 DNA sequence: TGTGCCAGCAGCCCTCGAACTCCCACCGGGGAGCTGTTTTTT. This translates into CASSPRTPTGELFF. Full variable domain (rest looked up from reference TRBV9 and TRBJ2-2): DSGVTQTPKHLITATGQRVTLRCSPRSGDLSVYWYQQSLDQGLQFLIQYYNGEERAKGNILERFSAQQFPDLHSELNLSSLELGDSALYFCASSPRTPTGELFFGEGSRLTVL.

The chain joins TRBV6-6 to TRBJ2-1; 8 positions match TRBD2. CDR1 is MNHNY and CDR2 is SVGAGI in the germline V gene (reference sequence). V was pared by 4 bases and J by 10 bases, with 15 bases of the junction left unmatched. The CDR3 sequence is 16 residues long. As DNA, the CDR3 is TGTGCCAGCAGTTCCGCCGAGACTAGCGTAATCGGAGAGCAGTTCTTC. Translated: CASSSAETSVIGEQFF.

This chain joins TRBV2 and TRBJ1-6; 8 bases fit TRBD1. Trimming at V came to 6 bases and at J to 5 bases, leaving 9 bases not matched to a gene. The V gene's germline CDR1 is SNHLY and CDR2 FYNNEI. CDR3 size: 16 residues. CDR3 amino acids: CASSSATGGHNSPLHF. CDR3 DNA sequence: TGTGCCAGCAGCTCCGCTACAGGGGGGCATAATTCACCCCTCCACTTT.

This clone turned up a few times. The chain uses TRBV7-2 and TRBJ2-5, with 9 nucleotides matching TRBD1. V lost 4 bases to trimming and J lost 5 bases; unmatched junction nucleotides: 11. The germline gives CDR1 SGHTA, CDR2 FQGNSA. This CDR3 comprises 16 residues. CDR3 nucleotide sequence: TGTGCCAGCAGCTGGGGGGGCGGGACAGGGTACGAGACCCAGTACTTC. This codes for CASSWGGGTGYETQYF. Together with reference TRBV7-2 and TRBJ2-5, the CDR3 gives the full variable domain: GAGVSQSPSNKVTEKGKDVELRCDPISGHTALYWYRQSLGQGLEFLIYFQGNSAPDKSGLPSDRFSAERTGGSVSTLTIQRTQQEDSAVYLCASSWGGGTGYETQYFGPGTRLLVL.